This entry lists 27 T cell receptor beta chains sequenced from one sample in a study of blood T cells in healthy people across ages. Using a J-beta primer mix together with a sample-barcoded 5' primer, a second PCR was run for roughly 7 to 11 cycles. TCRdb analysed the 5' RACE reads with MiXCR anew, one entry per CDR3 protein. The sample contains about 670,000 distinct CDR3 sequences, over 40% of which appear only once. The sample comprised blood. The receptor set was obtained from a woman older than 75 in good health.

This chain joins TRBV30 and TRBJ2-5; D gene ambiguous. The CDR3 totals 11 residues. V dropped 8 bases and J dropped 2 bases, with 9 bases sitting between them. Germline lookup yields CDR1 GTSNPN and CDR2 SVGIG (reference sequence). CDR3 amino acids: CAGNVQETQYF. CDR3 coding DNA: TGTGCCGGGAATGTACAAGAGACCCAGTACTTC. Supplemented by reference TRBV30 and TRBJ2-5, the full variable domain reads SQTIHQWPATLVQPVGSPLSLECTVEGTSNPNLYWYRQAAGRGLQLLFYSVGIGQISSEVPQNLSASRPQDRQFILSSKKLLLSDSGFYLCAGNVQETQYFGPGTRLLVL.

A word on this clonotype: A much larger clonotype is one base distant, so this may be a read error. The V gene is TRBV5-1, the J gene TRBJ2-3; 8 bases agree with TRBD1. The germline V gene encodes CDR1 SGHRS and CDR2 YFSETQ. Trimming removed 4 bases from V and 2 bases from J; junction bases left unmatched: 9. CDR3 length: 16 residues. The CDR3: CASSVKTGDATDTQYF. The CDR3 DNA reads TGCGCCAGCAGCGTCAAGACAGGGGACGCCACAGATACGCAGTATTTT.

The chain carries TRBV14 and TRBJ2-1, with D tentatively TRBD1 or TRBD2 (5 bases each). The CDR3 loop spans 13 amino acids. Germline CDR1 reads SGHDN; CDR2 reads FVKESK. With 4 bases removed from V and 5 bases from J, the gap between germline ends came to 9 bases. CDR3: CASSRDLNNEQFF. In DNA, the CDR3 is TGTGCCAGCAGCCGGGACCTTAACAATGAGCAGTTCTTC.

The chain is built from TRBV27 and TRBJ1-2; D is undetermined. CDR3 length: 13 residues. With 11 bases removed from V and 8 bases from J, the gap between germline ends came to 21 bases. The germline CDR1 and CDR2 sequences are MNHEY and SMNVEV (reference sequence). In DNA form, the CDR3 reads TGTGCCCCAGCATATGACAATCCCAGAGGCTACACCTTC. Its protein product is CAPAYDNPRGYTF.

This chain connects TRBV25-1 to TRBJ2-5, with 16 bases lining up with TRBD2. With 1 base clipped from V and 1 base from J, the junction kept 3 bases outside the gene matches. Germline V gives CDR1 MGHDK, CDR2 SYGVNS. The CDR3 is 18 amino acids. The chain's CDR3 is CASSELGTSGGGQETQYF. The CDR3 DNA reads as TGTGCCAGCAGTGAATTAGGGACTAGCGGGGGGGGCCAAGAGACCCAGTACTTC.

The chain is built from TRBV20-1 and TRBJ1-1; TRBD1 matches 8 bases. V dropped 3 bases and J dropped 0; count of bases not matched to a gene: 9. Looked up from germline, CDR1 is DFQATT and CDR2 is SNEGSKA (reference sequence). The CDR3 runs 16 residues. The CDR3 sequence: CSARTIQGGMNTEAFF. CDR3 coding DNA: TGCAGTGCTAGGACTATACAGGGGGGAATGAACACTGAAGCTTTCTTT.

The rearrangement links TRBV12-3 or TRBV12-4 to TRBJ1-2, with D unclear. The V and J ends lost 5 bases and 5 bases respectively, with 9 bases between them. The CDR3 consists of 12 residues. CDR3 nucleotides: TGTGCCAGCAGTCCGAACCTATATGGCTACACCTTC. Translated: CASSPNLYGYTF.

As to this clonotype: A much larger clonotype is one base distant, so this may be a read error. The chain carries TRBV7-9 and TRBJ2-1; 10 nucleotides match TRBD2. This CDR3 spans 15 amino acids. Germline V gives CDR1 SEHNR, CDR2 FQNEAQ (reference sequence). DNA of the CDR3: TGTGCCGGCAGGCGAAGCGGGGGGGCCTACAATGAGCAGTTCTTC. Amino acid sequence: CAGRRSGGAYNEQFF.

The V and J genes are TRBV20-1 and TRBJ2-1; either TRBD1 or TRBD2 may supply D (7 bases each). The germline V gene encodes CDR1 DFQATT and CDR2 SNEGSKA (reference sequence). This CDR3 region has 18 residues. The ends were cut back, 3 bases at V and 0 bases at J, with 21 bases in the middle. The CDR3: CSASILGGGTSSYNEQFF. The CDR3 region has the DNA TGCAGTGCTAGCATTTTGGGAGGGGGCACGAGCTCCTACAATGAGCAGTTCTTC.

The V gene is TRBV28, the J gene TRBJ2-5, with D tentatively TRBD1 (6 bases). CDR1 and CDR2 (germline): MDHEN, SYDVKM. The CDR3 is made up of 13 amino acids. Deletions cut 10 bases from V and 1 base from J, with 13 bases between. As DNA, the CDR3 is TGTGCCATCAAGAGGGGGATCCAAGAGACCCAGTACTTC. Its protein product is CAIKRGIQETQYF. Filled out from reference TRBV28 and TRBJ2-5, the complete variable domain reads DVKVTQSSRYLVKRTGEKVFLECVQDMDHENMFWYRQDPGLGLRLIYFSYDVKMKEKGDIPEGYSVSREKKERFSLILESASTNQTSMYLCAIKRGIQETQYFGPGTRLLVL.

The chain employs TRBV28 and TRBJ1-2; D is perhaps TRBD1 (5 bases). Germline CDR1 MDHEN, CDR2 SYDVKM. The CDR3 sequence is 15 residues long. Trimming removed 5 bases at V and 4 bases at J, with 17 bases between. The CDR3 DNA sequence: TGTGCCAGCAGTCCCGGCCGGGACCGTTTCTATGGCTACACCTTC. As protein: CASSPGRDRFYGYTF.

This chain uses TRBV9 with TRBJ2-5; TRBD2 might be the D (6 bases). Germline lookup yields CDR1 SGDLS and CDR2 YYNGEE. The germline V and J ends were trimmed by 0 bases and 11 bases, with 14 bases remaining between them. The CDR3 runs 13 residues. This CDR3 is CASSVGEEVGQYF. The CDR3 bases are TGTGCCAGCAGCGTAGGGGAGGAGGTGGGGCAGTACTTC. Supplemented by reference TRBV9 and TRBJ2-5, the full variable domain reads DSGVTQTPKHLITATGQRVTLRCSPRSGDLSVYWYQQSLDQGLQFLIQYYNGEERAKGNILERFSAQQFPDLHSELNLSSLELGDSALYFCASSVGEEVGQYFGPGTRLLVL.

This sequence joins TRBV27 and TRBJ2-1; D unresolved. With 4 bases removed from V and 10 bases from J, the gap between germline ends came to 17 bases. The CDR3 runs 14 residues. Germline assignment: CDR1 MNHEY and CDR2 SMNVEV (reference sequence). The DNA of the CDR3 is TGTGCCAGCAGTTCCCCCCGAAGGTCCAGGGAGCAGTTCTTC. Protein: CASSSPRRSREQFF.

The J gene is TRBJ2-3, the V gene TRBV20-1; unclear D gene. V gave up 3 bases and J gave up 0 bases, with 7 bases separating them. The CDR3 consists of 13 residues. Germline lookup yields CDR1 DFQATT and CDR2 SNEGSKA (reference sequence). The CDR3 coding sequence is TGCAGTGCTAGTTTAGCCAGCACAGATACGCAGTATTTT. Encoded protein: CSASLASTDTQYF.

This clonotype was detected a few times. A clone one base away is much larger, so this may be a read error. The J gene is TRBJ2-5, the V gene TRBV7-2; D not resolved. The V and J ends lost 3 bases and 1 base respectively, with 6 bases between them. Germline values: CDR1 SGHTA, CDR2 FQGNSA. This CDR3 is built from 13 residues. CDR3 in amino acids: CASSLVFQETQYF. CDR3 sequence (DNA): TGTGCCAGCAGCTTGGTATTCCAAGAGACCCAGTACTTC.

This clonotype was seen ten or more times. The rearrangement joins TRBV12-3 or TRBV12-4 to TRBJ1-1; D is perhaps TRBD1 (5 bases). This CDR3 contains 14 residues. Deletions cut 2 bases from V and 6 bases from J, with 13 bases between. Written as DNA, the CDR3 is TGTGCCAGCAGTTTATTTCGGGGGATTCCTGAAGCTTTCTTT. Its protein is CASSLFRGIPEAFF.

This clonotype was seen repeatedly, ten times or more. The chain couples TRBV5-4 to TRBJ1-1, with D maybe TRBD1 (6 bases). The CDR3 totals 14 residues. Per the germline V gene, CDR1 is SGHNT and CDR2 is YYREEE (reference sequence). V was clipped by 1 base and J by 1 base, with 8 bases between them. The CDR3 region has the DNA TGTGCCAGCAGCTTGCCACAGGGGAACACTGAAGCTTTCTTT. Its translation is CASSLPQGNTEAFF.

The chain is built from TRBV6-2 or TRBV6-3 and TRBJ1-4; perhaps TRBD1 as D (5 bases). Between the trimmed V and J ends, which lost 2 bases and 8 bases, there was a span of 9 bases. The germline CDR1 and CDR2 sequences are MNHEY and SVGEGT. The CDR3 is made up of 13 amino acids. CDR3 protein: CASSYQRDEKLFF. The CDR3 DNA is TGTGCCAGCAGTTACCAACGGGACGAAAAACTGTTTTTT.

Ten or more counts support this clonotype. J is TRBJ2-3 and V is TRBV14, with a tentative D call TRBD1 (5 bases). V lost 0 bases and J 8 bases, leaving 12 bases between the germline ends. This CDR3 is built from 14 residues. The germline gives CDR1 SGHDN, CDR2 FVKESK. The CDR3 nucleotides read TGTGCCAGCAGCCAAGATAGGGCGGACACTACGCAGTATTTT. This translates into CASSQDRADTTQYF.

This clonotype was detected ten times or more. This chain links TRBV15 with TRBJ2-5, with D hard to call. The CDR3 has 14 residues. V gave up 6 bases and J gave up 3 bases, with 14 bases separating them. The V gene's germline CDR1 is LNHNV and CDR2 YYDKDF (reference sequence). CDR3 coding DNA: TGTGCCACCAGACTTGGATACTCGGAAGAGACCCAGTACTTC. Its translation: CATRLGYSEETQYF.

This clonotype showed up many times. The V call is TRBV10-3, the J call TRBJ2-7; a weak D match, TRBD2 (5 bases). This CDR3 has 17 residues. V was clipped by 2 bases and J by 4 bases, with 21 bases between them. The germline gives CDR1 ENHRY, CDR2 SYGVKD. CDR3 loop: CAISEGERVAGAYEQYF. The CDR3 DNA sequence: TGTGCCATCAGTGAGGGGGAGAGAGTAGCCGGTGCGTACGAGCAGTACTTC.

As to this clonotype: A read error is possible here, since a much larger clone lies one base away. The chain is built from TRBV5-1 and TRBJ2-7, with D possibly being TRBD1 or TRBD2 (5 bases each). The better agreement between TRBJ2-5 and the DNA end casts doubt on the J call. The germline CDR1 and CDR2 sequences are SGHRS and YFSETQ. The CDR3 covers 15 residues. In DNA, the CDR3 is TGCGCCAGCAGCTTGGATGGGGGTTTTGCAGGGACCCAGTACTTC. This translates into CASSLDGGFAGTQYF.

This clonotype appeared once. The chain recombines TRBV4-3 with TRBJ1-2; D might be TRBD1 (5 bases). Germline V gene lookup returns CDR1 LGHNA and CDR2 YSLEER. The ends were cut back, 3 bases at V and 4 bases at J, with 21 bases in the middle. CDR3 length: 17 amino acids. CDR3 sequence reads: CASSHHRDAISFYGYTF. Written as DNA, the CDR3 is TGCGCCAGCAGCCACCACCGGGACGCAATTTCTTTCTATGGCTACACCTTC.

V and J are TRBV4-1 and TRBJ2-2; D is possibly TRBD1 (6 bases). The CDR3 loop spans 16 amino acids. Trimming left V 0 bases short and J 0 bases short, with 8 bases between. Germline V CDR1 and CDR2: MGHRA, YSYEKL. The CDR3 bases are TGCGCCAGCAGCCAAGAGGACAGTGCGAACACCGGGGAGCTGTTTTTT. The encoded protein is CASSQEDSANTGELFF.

The chain joins TRBV20-1 to TRBJ2-3, with D hard to call. From germline, CDR1 is DFQATT and CDR2 SNEGSKA (reference sequence). The CDR3 has 12 amino acids. V dropped 5 bases and J dropped 0 bases, with 6 bases sitting between them. In DNA, the CDR3 is TGCAGTGCTTCGTTGAGCACAGATACGCAGTATTTT. Its translation is CSASLSTDTQYF.

The chain recombines TRBV28 with TRBJ2-5; 7 bases map to TRBD1. Looked up from germline, CDR1 is MDHEN and CDR2 is SYDVKM. The CDR3 loop spans 15 amino acids. Trimming at V came to 4 bases and at J to 6 bases, leaving 11 bases not matched to a gene. This CDR3 is CASSSGTAIWKTQYF. DNA for the CDR3: TGTGCCAGCAGTTCGGGGACAGCTATTTGGAAGACCCAGTACTTC.

The chain joins TRBV20-1 to TRBJ2-3; D unresolved. This CDR3 spans 14 amino acids. Per the germline V gene, CDR1 is DFQATT and CDR2 is SNEGSKA (reference sequence). The germline V and J ends were trimmed by 2 bases and 0 bases, with 9 bases remaining between them. The DNA of the CDR3 is TGCAGTGCTAGATTTATCCCTAGCACAGATACGCAGTATTTT. Its protein product is CSARFIPSTDTQYF.